These T cell receptor beta chains were read from a single sample in a study of regulatory T cells in long-lasting Graves disease. TCRdb reprocessed the multiplex PCR reads with MiXCR, giving one entry per CDR3 protein. This table holds roughly 500,000 distinct CDR3 sequences, roughly 14% found once. This same sample was also taken into another study, of T cells in Graves' hyperthyroidism and ophthalmopathy.

This material consisted of peripheral blood mononuclear cells (PBMCs), taken at new diagnosis, from a patient treated with antithyroid drugs. The receptors come from a man aged 25 to 40 with Graves disease. CDR3s include the opening cysteine and the closing phenylalanine or tryptophan. D genes are given only for firm matches. Clone sizes are given selectively: once, few, many, or a class where the clone is expanded.

CDR3 protein	CDR3 DNA	J gene	clone size	D gene	CDR3 length	V gene
CASSLGGLWNSPLHF	TGTGCCAGCAGTTTAGGGGGTCTTTGGAATTCACCCCTCCACTTT	TRBJ1-6	many	NA	15	TRBV27
CASSPVTGGPGNEQFF	TGTGCCAGCTCACCGGTGACGGGAGGGCCAGGGAATGAGCAGTTCTTC	TRBJ2-1	NA	TRBD2	16	TRBV18
CAAALPPTEAFF	TGTGCCGCGGCTCTCCCACCCACTGAAGCTTTCTTT	TRBJ1-1	many	NA	12	TRBV18
CSVDAGQGGTGELFF	TGCAGCGTTGATGCGGGACAGGGAGGCACCGGGGAGCTGTTTTTT	TRBJ2-2	NA	TRBD1	15	TRBV29-1
CASSARQGGGYTF	TGTGCCAGCAGTGCACGACAGGGAGGAGGCTACACCTTC	TRBJ1-2	many	TRBD1	13	TRBV12-3/TRBV12-4
CASSFGTSGDYEQYF	TGTGCCAGCAGTTTCGGGACTAGCGGGGACTACGAGCAGTACTTC	TRBJ2-7	many	TRBD2	15	TRBV27
CSARRQGVAEAFF	TGCAGTGCGAGGAGACAGGGGGTCGCTGAAGCTTTCTTT	TRBJ1-1	few	TRBD1	13	TRBV20-1
CAISETAGGAEAFF	TGTGCCATCAGTGAAACTGCGGGGGGCGCTGAAGCTTTCTTT	TRBJ1-1	many	NA	14	TRBV10-3
CATSLAGGGLVGTQYF	TGTGCCACCTCCTTAGCGGGAGGGGGTTTGGTGGGTACGCAGTATTTT	TRBJ2-3	many	TRBD2	16	TRBV6-1
CSAPKRKDLQETQYF	TGCAGTGCTCCGAAGCGGAAGGATTTACAAGAGACCCAGTACTTC	TRBJ2-5	NA	NA	15	TRBV20-1
CASSRLAGVADTQYF	TGTGCCAGCTCTCGTTTAGCGGGGGTGGCGGATACGCAGTATTTT	TRBJ2-3	NA	TRBD2	15	TRBV27
CASSLASHTQYF	TGTGCCAGCAGTTTAGCGAGCCATACGCAGTATTTT	TRBJ2-3	many	NA	12	TRBV12-3/TRBV12-4
CASSFEGSSYNSPLHF	TGCGCCAGCAGCTTTGAAGGAAGCTCCTATAATTCACCCCTCCACTTT	TRBJ1-6	NA	NA	16	TRBV5-1
CSVRGHSYGYTF	TGCAGCGTGCGAGGACACTCCTATGGCTACACCTTC	TRBJ1-2	many	NA	12	TRBV29-1
CASSLSEQGFYGYTF	TGTGCCAGCAGCTTAAGCGAACAGGGGTTCTATGGCTACACCTTC	TRBJ1-2	NA	TRBD1	15	TRBV7-9
CASSSRVTSTDTQYF	TGTGCCAGCAGCTCCAGGGTCACTAGCACTGATACGCAGTATTTT	TRBJ2-3	NA	NA	15	TRBV7-9
CASSYLRSGELLFF	TGTGCCAGCAGTTACCTTCGGTCAGGCGAGCTGCTGTTTTTT	TRBJ2-2	many	NA	14	TRBV6-2/TRBV6-3
CASSPPSSVYEQYF	TGCGCCAGCAGTCCTCCCTCCTCGGTCTACGAGCAGTACTTC	TRBJ2-7	many	NA	14	TRBV5-1
CASSPVLAGASGNTIYF	TGTGCCAGCTCACCAGTCCTTGCGGGGGCGTCGGGAAACACCATATATTTT	TRBJ1-3	NA	NA	17	TRBV18
CASSYRQANQPQHF	TGTGCCAGCAGTTACAGGCAGGCAAATCAGCCCCAGCATTTT	TRBJ1-5	many	NA	14	TRBV6-5
CASGLPTFSGANVLTF	TGTGCCAGCGGTTTACCCACTTTTTCGGGGGCCAACGTCCTGACTTTC	TRBJ2-6	NA	NA	16	TRBV11-2
CSVGEEKLFF	TGCAGCGTTGGCGAAGAAAAACTGTTTTTT	TRBJ1-4	few	NA	10	TRBV29-1
CASSLAGGRGANVLTF	TGTGCCAGCAGTTTAGCGGGAGGGAGAGGGGCCAACGTCCTGACTTTC	TRBJ2-6	few	TRBD2	16	TRBV6-4
CASSSSTNYGYTF	TGTGCCAGCAGTTCTTCTACTAACTATGGCTACACCTTC	TRBJ1-2	NA	NA	13	TRBV6-5
CASSQDVLAGTVF	TGCGCCAGCAGCCAAGATGTTCTAGCGGGAACGGTTTTT	TRBJ2-3	NA	TRBD2	13	TRBV4-1
CASTPSSGTQYF	TGTGCCAGCACCCCTTCTTCGGGTACGCAGTATTTT	TRBJ2-3	many	NA	12	TRBV27
CASSPPLGTYNEQFF	TGTGCCAGCTCACCACCCCTGGGGACCTACAATGAGCAGTTCTTC	TRBJ2-1	few	NA	15	TRBV18
CASSYSMSEQFF	TGTGCCAGCAGCTATTCAATGAGTGAGCAGTTCTTC	TRBJ2-1	NA	NA	12	TRBV28
CASSLTTGPQAFF	TGTGCCAGCAGCCTTACGACAGGACCCCAAGCTTTCTTT	TRBJ1-1	NA	NA	13	TRBV14
CASSEVRGRIPYEQYF	TGTGCCAGCAGTGAAGTACGGGGGCGAATCCCCTACGAGCAGTACTTC	TRBJ2-7	few	NA	16	TRBV2
CATSEATSGINEQYF	TGTGCCACCAGCGAGGCCACTAGCGGCATTAACGAGCAGTACTTC	TRBJ2-7	many	TRBD2	15	TRBV15
CASSPHGTATEAFF	TGTGCCAGCAGCCCTCATGGGACAGCCACTGAAGCTTTCTTT	TRBJ1-1	many	TRBD1	14	TRBV12-3/TRBV12-4
CASSPGRQGSMSGNTIYF	TGTGCCAGCAGCCCCGGACGACAGGGGTCGATGTCTGGAAACACCATATATTTT	TRBJ1-3	few	TRBD1	18	TRBV9
CSARDWRDIAYEQYF	TGCAGTGCTAGAGATTGGCGGGACATCGCTTACGAGCAGTACTTC	TRBJ2-7	NA	NA	15	TRBV20-1
CASSLDVSGFSYEQYF	TGTGCCAGCAGCTTAGACGTTAGCGGGTTCTCCTACGAGCAGTACTTC	TRBJ2-7	many	TRBD2	16	TRBV7-2
CATSDHSKEQYF	TGTGCCACCAGTGACCACAGCAAGGAGCAGTACTTC	TRBJ2-7	many	NA	12	TRBV24-1
CASSYSAGLGTYEQYF	TGTGCCAGCAGTTACTCTGCAGGGTTGGGTACCTACGAGCAGTACTTC	TRBJ2-7	NA	NA	16	TRBV6-5
CASSPHGGAGEQYF	TGTGCCAGCTCCCCGCACGGGGGGGCGGGGGAGCAGTACTTC	TRBJ2-7	NA	TRBD2	14	TRBV18
CASSAQGGGAQETQYF	TGTGCCAGCAGCGCCCAAGGGGGCGGGGCTCAAGAGACCCAGTACTTC	TRBJ2-5	many	NA	16	TRBV9